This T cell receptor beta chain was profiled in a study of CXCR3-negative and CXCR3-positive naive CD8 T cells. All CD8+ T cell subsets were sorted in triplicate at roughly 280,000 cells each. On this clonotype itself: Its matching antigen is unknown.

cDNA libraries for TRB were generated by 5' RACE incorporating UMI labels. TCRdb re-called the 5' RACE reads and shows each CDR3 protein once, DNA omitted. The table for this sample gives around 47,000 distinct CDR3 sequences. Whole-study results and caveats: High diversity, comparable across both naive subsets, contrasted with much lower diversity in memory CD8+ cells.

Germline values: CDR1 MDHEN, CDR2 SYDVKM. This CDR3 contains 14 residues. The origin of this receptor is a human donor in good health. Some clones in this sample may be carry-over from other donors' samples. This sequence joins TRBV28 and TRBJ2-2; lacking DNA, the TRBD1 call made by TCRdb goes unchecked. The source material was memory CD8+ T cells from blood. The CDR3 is CASSLTGGSGELFF.